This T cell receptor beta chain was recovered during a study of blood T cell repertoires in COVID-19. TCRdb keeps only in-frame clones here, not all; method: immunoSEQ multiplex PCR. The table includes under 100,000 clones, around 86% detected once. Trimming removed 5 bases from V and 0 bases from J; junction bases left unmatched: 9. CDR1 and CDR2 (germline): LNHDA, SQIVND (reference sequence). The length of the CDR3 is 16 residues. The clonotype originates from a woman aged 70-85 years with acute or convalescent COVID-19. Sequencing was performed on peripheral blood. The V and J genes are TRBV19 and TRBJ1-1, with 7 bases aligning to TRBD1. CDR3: CASSPNGQVLNTEAFF. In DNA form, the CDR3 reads TGTGCCAGTAGTCCGAACGGACAGGTTTTGAACACTGAAGCTTTCTTT.